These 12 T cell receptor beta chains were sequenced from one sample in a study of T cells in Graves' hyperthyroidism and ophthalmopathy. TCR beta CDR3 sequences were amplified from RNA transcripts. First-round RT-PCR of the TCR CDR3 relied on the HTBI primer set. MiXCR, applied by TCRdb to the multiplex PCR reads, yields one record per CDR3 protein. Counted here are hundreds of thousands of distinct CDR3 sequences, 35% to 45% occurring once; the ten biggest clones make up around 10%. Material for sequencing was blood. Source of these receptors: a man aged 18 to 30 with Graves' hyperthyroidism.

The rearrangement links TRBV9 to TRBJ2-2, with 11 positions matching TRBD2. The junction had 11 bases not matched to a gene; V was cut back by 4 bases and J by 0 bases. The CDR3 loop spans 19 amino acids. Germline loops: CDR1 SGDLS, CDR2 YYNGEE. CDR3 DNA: TGTGCCAGCAGCCAAGATCTCCTAGCGGGAGGCCCGAACACCGGGGAGCTGTTTTTT. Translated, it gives CASSQDLLAGGPNTGELFF.

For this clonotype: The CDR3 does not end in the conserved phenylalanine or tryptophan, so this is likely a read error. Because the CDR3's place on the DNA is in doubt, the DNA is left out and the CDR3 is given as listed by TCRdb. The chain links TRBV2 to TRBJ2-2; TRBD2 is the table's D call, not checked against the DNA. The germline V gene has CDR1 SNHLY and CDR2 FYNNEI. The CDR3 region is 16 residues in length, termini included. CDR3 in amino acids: CASGGLASRTPGSCQS.

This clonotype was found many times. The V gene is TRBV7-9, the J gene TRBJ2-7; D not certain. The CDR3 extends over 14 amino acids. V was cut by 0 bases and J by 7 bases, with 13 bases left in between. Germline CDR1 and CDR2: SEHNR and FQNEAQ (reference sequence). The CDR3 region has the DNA TGTGCCAGCAGCTTAGCGGATCGGGCGTGGGAGCAGTACTTC. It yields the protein CASSLADRAWEQYF.

CDR3 nucleotide sequence: TGCAGCGTTGAAAAACCGACAGGGGGCTTTGGCTACACCTTC. Its translation is CSVEKPTGGFGYTF. The chain links TRBV29-1 to TRBJ1-2; 10 bases fit TRBD1. The germline V gene has CDR1 SQVTM and CDR2 ANQGSEA. Trimming took 2 bases from V and 7 from J; bases not matched to a gene: 7. CDR3 length: 14 residues. The full variable domain, in which reference TRBV29-1 and TRBJ1-2 provide the parts outside the CDR3, is SAVISQKPSRDICQRGTSLTIQCQVDSQVTMMFWYRQQPGQSLTLIATANQGSEATYESGFVIDKFPISRPNLTFSTLTVSNMSPEDSSIYLCSVEKPTGGFGYTFGSGTRLTVV.

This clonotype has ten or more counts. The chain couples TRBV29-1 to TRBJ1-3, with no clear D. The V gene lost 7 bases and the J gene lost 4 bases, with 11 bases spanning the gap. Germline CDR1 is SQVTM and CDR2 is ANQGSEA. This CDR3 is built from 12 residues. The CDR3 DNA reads TGCAGCGGATCAGGAGAAGGAAACACCATATATTTT. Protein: CSGSGEGNTIYF.

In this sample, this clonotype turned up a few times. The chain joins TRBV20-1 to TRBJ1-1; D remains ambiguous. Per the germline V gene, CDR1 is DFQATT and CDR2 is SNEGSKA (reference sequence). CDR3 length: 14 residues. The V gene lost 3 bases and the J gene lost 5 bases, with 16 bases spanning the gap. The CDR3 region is CSARRLPPGTEAFF. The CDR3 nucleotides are TGCAGTGCTAGGAGGCTCCCCCCGGGAACTGAAGCTTTCTTT.

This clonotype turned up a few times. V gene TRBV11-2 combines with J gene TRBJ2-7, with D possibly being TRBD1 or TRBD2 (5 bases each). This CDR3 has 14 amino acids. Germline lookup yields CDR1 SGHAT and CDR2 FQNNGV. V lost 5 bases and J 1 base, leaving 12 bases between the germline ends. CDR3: CASSRVGESYEQYF. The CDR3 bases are TGTGCCAGCAGCCGAGTGGGGGAGTCCTACGAGCAGTACTTC.

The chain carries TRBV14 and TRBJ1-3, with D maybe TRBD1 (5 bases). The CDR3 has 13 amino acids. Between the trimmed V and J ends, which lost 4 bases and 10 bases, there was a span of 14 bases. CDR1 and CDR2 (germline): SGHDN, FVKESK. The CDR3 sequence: CASSLTGGSTIYF. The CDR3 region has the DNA TGTGCCAGCAGCCTCACCGGGGGATCGACCATATATTTT.

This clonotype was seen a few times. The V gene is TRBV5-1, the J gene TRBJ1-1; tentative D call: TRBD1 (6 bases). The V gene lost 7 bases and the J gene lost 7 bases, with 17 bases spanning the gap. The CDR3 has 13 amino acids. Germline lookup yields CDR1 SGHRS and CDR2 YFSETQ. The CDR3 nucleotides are TGCGCCAGCGGTTCAATTGGACAGAATGAAGCTTTCTTT. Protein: CASGSIGQNEAFF.

The DNA of the CDR3 is TGTGCCATCAGTGAGGCGGCAGCGGGAGCGGCAGATACGCAGTATTTT. Translation: CAISEAAAGAADTQYF. The chain employs TRBV10-3 and TRBJ2-3; 8 bases fit TRBD2. The CDR3 has 16 residues. Germline V gene data show CDR1 as ENHRY and CDR2 as SYGVKD. Trimming at V came to 2 bases and at J to 4 bases, leaving 8 bases not matched to a gene.

The CDR3 sequence is CASSPLWGVNGYTF. CDR3 DNA sequence: TGTGCCAGCAGTCCTCTGTGGGGGGTGAATGGCTACACCTTC. The chain uses TRBV12-3 or TRBV12-4 and TRBJ1-2; a possible D gene is TRBD1 (5 bases). The V gene lost 5 bases and the J gene lost 6 bases, with 16 bases spanning the gap. This CDR3 comprises 14 residues.

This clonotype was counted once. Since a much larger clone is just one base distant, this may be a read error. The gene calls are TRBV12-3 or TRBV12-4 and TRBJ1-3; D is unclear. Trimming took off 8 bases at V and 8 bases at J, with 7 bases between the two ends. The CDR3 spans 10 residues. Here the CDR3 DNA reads TGTGCCAGCCTTGGTTACACCATATATTTT. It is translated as CASLGYTIYF.